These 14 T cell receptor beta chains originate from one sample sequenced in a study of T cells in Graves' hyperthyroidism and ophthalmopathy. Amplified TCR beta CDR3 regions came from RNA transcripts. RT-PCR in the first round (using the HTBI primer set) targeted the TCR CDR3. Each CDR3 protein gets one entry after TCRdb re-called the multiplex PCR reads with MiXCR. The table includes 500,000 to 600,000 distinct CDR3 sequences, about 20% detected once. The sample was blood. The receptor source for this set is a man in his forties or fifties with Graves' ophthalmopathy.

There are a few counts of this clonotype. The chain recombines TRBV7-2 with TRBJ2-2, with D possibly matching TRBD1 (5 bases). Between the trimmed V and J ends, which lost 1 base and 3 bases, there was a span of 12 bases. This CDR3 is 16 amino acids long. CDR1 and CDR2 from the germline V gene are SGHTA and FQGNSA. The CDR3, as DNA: TGTGCCAGCAGCTTAGTAAGACAGAGATACACCGGGGAGCTGTTTTTT. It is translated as CASSLVRQRYTGELFF.

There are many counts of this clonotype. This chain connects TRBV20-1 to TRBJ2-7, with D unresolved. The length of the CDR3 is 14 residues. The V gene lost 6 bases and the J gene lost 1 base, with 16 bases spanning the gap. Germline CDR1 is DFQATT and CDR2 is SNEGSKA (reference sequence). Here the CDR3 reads CSAPRAGRSYEQYF. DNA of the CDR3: TGCAGTGCCCCCCGGGCCGGCAGATCCTACGAGCAGTACTTC.

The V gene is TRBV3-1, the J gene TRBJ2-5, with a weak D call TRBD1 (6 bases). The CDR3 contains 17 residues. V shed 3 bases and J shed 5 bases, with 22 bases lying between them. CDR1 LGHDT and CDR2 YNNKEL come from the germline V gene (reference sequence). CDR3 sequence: CASSQLRPGARRETQYF. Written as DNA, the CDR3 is TGTGCCAGCAGCCAGCTCCGTCCAGGGGCCCGCCGGGAGACCCAGTACTTC.

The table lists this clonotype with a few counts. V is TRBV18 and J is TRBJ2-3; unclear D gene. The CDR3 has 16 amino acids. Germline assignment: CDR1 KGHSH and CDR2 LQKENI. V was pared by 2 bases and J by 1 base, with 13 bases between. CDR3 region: CASSPDAREGTDTQYF. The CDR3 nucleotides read TGTGCCAGCTCACCAGACGCCCGAGAGGGCACAGATACGCAGTATTTT.

In DNA form, the CDR3 reads TGTGCCAGCAGCCAAGAATTTCTGGGCAGGGAGGGTGAGCAGTTCTTC. Residues: CASSQEFLGREGEQFF. The chain couples TRBV14 to TRBJ2-1; 7 bases agree with TRBD2. V gave up 0 bases and J gave up 9 bases; unmatched junction bases: 11. Germline CDR1 reads SGHDN; CDR2 reads FVKESK. The CDR3 consists of 16 residues.

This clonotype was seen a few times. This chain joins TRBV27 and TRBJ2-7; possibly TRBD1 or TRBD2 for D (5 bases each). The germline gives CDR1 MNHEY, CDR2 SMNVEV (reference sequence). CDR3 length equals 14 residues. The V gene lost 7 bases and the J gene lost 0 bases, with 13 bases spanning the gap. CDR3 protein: CASKRGYSSYEQYF. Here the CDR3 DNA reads TGTGCCAGCAAGAGGGGATATAGCTCCTACGAGCAGTACTTC.

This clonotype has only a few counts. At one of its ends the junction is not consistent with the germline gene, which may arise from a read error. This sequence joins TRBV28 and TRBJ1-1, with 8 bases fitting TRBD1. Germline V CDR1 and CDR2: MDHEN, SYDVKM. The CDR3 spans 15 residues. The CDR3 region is CASTLTGGRYTEAFF. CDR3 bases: TGTGCCAGCACTTTAACAGGGGGACGGTACACTGAAGCTTTCTTT.

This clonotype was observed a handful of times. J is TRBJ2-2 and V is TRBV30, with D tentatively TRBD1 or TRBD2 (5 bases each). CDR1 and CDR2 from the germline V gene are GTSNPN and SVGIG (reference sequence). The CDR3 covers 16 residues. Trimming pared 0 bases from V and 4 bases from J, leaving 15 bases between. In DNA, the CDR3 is TGTGCCTGGAGTGTACGGGGCAGGGTTGGCACCGGGGAGCTGTTTTTT. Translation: CAWSVRGRVGTGELFF.

CDR3 residues: CACSPGQGTGELFF. CDR3 DNA: TGTGCATGTTCTCCGGGACAGGGGACCGGGGAGCTGTTTTTT. V gene TRBV10-3 combines with J gene TRBJ2-2; 10 bases are a match to TRBD1. The CDR3 has 14 residues. Germline CDR1 is ENHRY and CDR2 is SYGVKD.

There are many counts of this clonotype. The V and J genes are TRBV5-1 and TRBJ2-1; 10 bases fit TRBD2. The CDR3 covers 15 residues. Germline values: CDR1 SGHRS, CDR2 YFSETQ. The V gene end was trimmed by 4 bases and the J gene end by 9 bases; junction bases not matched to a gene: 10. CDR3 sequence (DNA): TGCGCCAGCAGCGAGAGCGGGGGGGACTTCGCTGAGCAGTTCTTC. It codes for CASSESGGDFAEQFF.

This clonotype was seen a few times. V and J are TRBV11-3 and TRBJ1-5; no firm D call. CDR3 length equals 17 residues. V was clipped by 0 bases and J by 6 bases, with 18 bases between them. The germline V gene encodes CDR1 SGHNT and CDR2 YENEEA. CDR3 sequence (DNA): TGTGCCAGCAGCTTAGATGGACCCGTTGGGAAGGGTCAGCCCCAGCATTTT. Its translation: CASSLDGPVGKGQPQHF. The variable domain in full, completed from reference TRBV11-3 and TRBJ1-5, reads EAGVVQSPRYKIIEKKQPVAFWCNPISGHNTLYWYLQNLGQGPELLIRYENEEAVDDSQLPKDRFSAERLKGVDSTLKIQPAELGDSAVYLCASSLDGPVGKGQPQHFGDGTRLSIL.

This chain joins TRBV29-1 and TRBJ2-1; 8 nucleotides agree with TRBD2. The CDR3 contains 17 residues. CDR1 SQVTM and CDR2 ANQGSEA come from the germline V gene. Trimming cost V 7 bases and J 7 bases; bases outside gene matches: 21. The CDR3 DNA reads TGCAGCGCCGACAGCCGGGAGGGTCCCTTTCTAGGTAATGAGCAGTTCTTC. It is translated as CSADSREGPFLGNEQFF.

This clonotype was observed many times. The CDR3: CASSVSVGEQFF. The CDR3 coding sequence is TGTGCCAGCAGTGTGTCGGTTGGGGAGCAGTTCTTC. This chain uses TRBV6-1 with TRBJ2-1; D is unresolved. V was clipped by 4 bases and J by 10 bases, with 11 bases between them. There are 12 residues in the CDR3. CDR1 and CDR2 from the germline V gene are MNHNS and SASEGT.

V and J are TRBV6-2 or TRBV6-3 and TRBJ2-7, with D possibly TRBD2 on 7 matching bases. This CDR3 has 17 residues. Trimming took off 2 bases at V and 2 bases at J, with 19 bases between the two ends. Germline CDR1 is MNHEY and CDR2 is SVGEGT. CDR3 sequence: CASSYMAGASVAYEQYF. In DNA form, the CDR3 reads TGTGCCAGCAGTTACATGGCGGGGGCTTCTGTTGCCTACGAGCAGTACTTC.